This TCR beta chain is from a study of cytomegalovirus exposure and HLA in healthy donors. Details on this clone: Antigen specificity is unknown.

Vbeta (60) and Jbeta (13) primers were used in the PCR. The protocol was immunoSEQ multiplex PCR, while the TCRdb copy is restricted to in-frame clones and leaves out a portion. The sample yields about 89,000 clones, roughly nine tenths seen once. Study results and limitations: Some V segments (TRBV6-2 and TRBV6-3 among them) were excluded as indistinguishable.

The CDR3 length is 14 residues. Germline CDR1 reads KGHSH; CDR2 reads LQKENI. V lost 0 bases, J lost 4 bases, and 10 bases lay in between. Sequencing used PBMCs. This TCR derives from a man aged 30-40 years in good health and CMV-seropositive. This chain uses TRBV18 with TRBJ2-7; D perhaps matches TRBD2 (5 bases). The CDR3 is CASSPPVREYEQYF. The CDR3 region has the DNA TGTGCCAGCTCACCACCGGTGAGGGAGTACGAGCAGTACTTC.